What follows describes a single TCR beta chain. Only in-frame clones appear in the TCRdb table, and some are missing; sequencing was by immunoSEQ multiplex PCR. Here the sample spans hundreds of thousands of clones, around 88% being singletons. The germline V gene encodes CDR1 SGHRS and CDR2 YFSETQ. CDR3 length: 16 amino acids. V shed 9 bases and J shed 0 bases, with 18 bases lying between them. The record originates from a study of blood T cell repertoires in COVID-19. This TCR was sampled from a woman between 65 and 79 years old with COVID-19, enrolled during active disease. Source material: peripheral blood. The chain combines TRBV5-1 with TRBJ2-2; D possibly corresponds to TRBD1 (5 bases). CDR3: CATRARVVANTGELFF. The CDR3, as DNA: TGCGCCACCCGGGCCAGGGTGGTCGCGAACACCGGGGAGCTGTTTTTT.